The 19 T cell receptor beta chains given below trace back to one sample, sequenced in a study of CD4+ T cells in melanoma. Sequencing was performed with immunoSEQ multiplex PCR; in TCRdb, only in-frame clones are kept and a portion is missing. The table has some 110,000 clones, approximately 92% seen once. Sequenced input: peripheral blood. The receptors were gathered from a human donor with melanoma.

V and J are TRBV9 and TRBJ2-3, with a weak D call TRBD1 (6 bases). Germline CDR1 and CDR2: SGDLS and YYNGEE. The CDR3 contains 13 residues. Trimming stripped 0 bases from V and 9 bases from J, with 11 bases between. The CDR3 reads CASSVELRGTQYF. The CDR3 nucleotides are TGTGCCAGCAGCGTAGAATTGAGGGGGACGCAGTATTTT.

The rearrangement joins TRBV10-2 to TRBJ2-2, with 7 bases aligning to TRBD1. CDR1 and CDR2 from the germline V gene are WSHSY and SAAADI. Trimming cost V 0 bases and J 1 base; bases outside gene matches: 5. This CDR3 has 17 residues. Written as DNA, the CDR3 is TGCGCCAGCAGTGAGTCTGTGAGACAGGGGAACACCGGGGAGCTGTTTTTT. Translated, it gives CASSESVRQGNTGELFF.

The chain couples TRBV18 to TRBJ2-1; 7 bases fit TRBD1. CDR1 and CDR2 from the germline V gene are KGHSH and LQKENI. The CDR3 is made up of 17 amino acids. Trimming took 3 bases from V and 0 from J; bases not matched to a gene: 8. CDR3 protein: CASSPKQGISSYNEQFF. The CDR3 DNA reads as TGTGCCAGCTCACCCAAACAGGGGATAAGCTCCTACAATGAGCAGTTCTTC.

As regards this clone: Different DNA sequences within this sample yield the same CDR3. As DNA, the CDR3 is TGTGCCAGCAGGGGACAGGCTAACACTGAAGCTTTCTTT. As protein: CASRGQANTEAFF. The J gene is TRBJ1-1, the V gene TRBV6-1; 8 bases agree with TRBD1. The CDR3 contains 13 residues. V lost 6 bases to trimming and J lost 2 bases; unmatched junction nucleotides: 2. Germline V gives CDR1 MNHNS, CDR2 SASEGT.

The chain carries TRBV13 and TRBJ2-7; no definite D call. Trimming pared 5 bases from V and 6 bases from J, leaving 8 bases between. Germline V gene sequence: CDR1 PRHDT, CDR2 FYEKMQ (reference sequence). The CDR3 covers 11 residues. The DNA for the CDR3 is TGTGCCAGCAGCACGGTGGGCGAGCAGTACTTC. Its protein product is CASSTVGEQYF. The full variable domain, rest sourced from reference TRBV13 and TRBJ2-7, is AAGVIQSPRHLIKEKRETATLKCYPIPRHDTVYWYQQGPGQDPQFLISFYEKMQSDKGSIPDRFSAQQFSDYHSELNMSSLELGDSALYFCASSTVGEQYFGPGTRLTVT.

The table lists this clone with a few counts. The J gene is TRBJ2-1, the V gene TRBV15; the D is unclear. CDR1 and CDR2 from the germline V gene are LNHNV and YYDKDF (reference sequence). The CDR3 spans 15 residues. Trimming removed 0 bases at V and 7 bases at J, with 13 bases between. CDR3 sequence: CATSRDSGQDNEQFF. The CDR3 DNA sequence: TGTGCCACCAGCAGAGATTCAGGCCAGGATAATGAGCAGTTCTTC.

This chain joins TRBV2 and TRBJ1-1; 8 bases map to TRBD1. The CDR3 consists of 15 residues. The V segment lost 6 bases and the J segment 4 bases; nucleotides outside the gene matches: 10. The germline V gene encodes CDR1 SNHLY and CDR2 FYNNEI. In DNA, the CDR3 is TGTGCCAGCAGGGGGGGGACAGGCCCGGGCACTGAAGCTTTCTTT. Protein sequence: CASRGGTGPGTEAFF. The full variable domain, rest sourced from reference TRBV2 and TRBJ1-1, is EPEVTQTPSHQVTQMGQEVILRCVPISNHLYFYWYRQILGQKVEFLVSFYNNEISEKSEIFDDQFSVERPDGSNFTLKIRSTKLEDSAMYFCASRGGTGPGTEAFFGQGTRLTVV.

The chain couples TRBV7-3 to TRBJ2-7; D is uncertain. Between the trimmed V and J ends, which lost 1 base and 2 bases, there was a span of 9 bases. There are 14 residues in the CDR3. CDR1 is SGHTA and CDR2 is FQGTGA in the germline V gene. The CDR3, as DNA: TGTGCCAGCAGCTTAAGCCCGTTTGCCTACGAGCAGTACTTC. It specifies CASSLSPFAYEQYF.

The chain joins TRBV13 to TRBJ2-2; D is unclear. Trimming shortened V by 4 bases and J by 7 bases, and 4 bases separated the two germline ends. There are 11 residues in the CDR3. Germline-derived CDR1 and CDR2 are PRHDT and FYEKMQ (reference sequence). The CDR3, as DNA: TGTGCCAGCAGCTCTCGCGGGGAGCTGTTTTTT. Its translation is CASSSRGELFF.

The chain combines TRBV7-9 with TRBJ2-1; D unresolved. CDR1 and CDR2 (germline): SEHNR, FQNEAQ (reference sequence). There are 16 residues in the CDR3. The V end lost 2 bases, the J end lost 0 bases, and 11 bases lay between the germline ends. CDR3 region: CASSLTGKSSYNEQFF. In nucleotides, the CDR3 is TGTGCCAGCAGCTTAACGGGCAAAAGCTCCTACAATGAGCAGTTCTTC.

The gene calls are TRBV11-2 and TRBJ1-6; 8 bases agree with TRBD1. The junction had 10 bases not matched to a gene; V was cut back by 5 bases and J by 7 bases. This CDR3 contains 16 residues. Germline CDR1 reads SGHAT; CDR2 reads FQNNGV. DNA of the CDR3: TGTGCCAGCAGCACCCCGGCCAGGGGGCTAAATTCACCCCTCCACTTT. It is translated as CASSTPARGLNSPLHF.

The chain uses TRBV25-1 and TRBJ2-7; D is unresolved. V lost 2 bases to trimming and J lost 4 bases, with 9 bases between them. CDR1 is MGHDK, CDR2 SYGVNS, per germline. This CDR3 is built from 13 residues. Written as DNA, the CDR3 is TGTGCCAGCAGTGAAGGTGGCCGGTACGAGCAGTACTTC. Its protein is CASSEGGRYEQYF.

V is TRBV19 and J is TRBJ1-5; 7 nucleotides align to TRBD1. Germline CDR1 and CDR2: LNHDA and SQIVND (reference sequence). Unmatched junction bases numbered 3, after V lost 3 bases and J lost 7 bases. There are 13 residues in the CDR3. This CDR3 reads CASSISGGQPQHF. DNA for the CDR3: TGTGCCAGTAGTATCTCAGGGGGGCAGCCCCAGCATTTT.

The gene calls are TRBV9 and TRBJ2-3; D is uncertain. CDR1 and CDR2 from the germline V gene are SGDLS and YYNGEE. The length of the CDR3 is 15 residues. V was shortened by 4 bases and J by 0 bases, with 12 bases between the two germline ends. The CDR3 bases are TGTGCCAGCAGCTCAAGATGGGTTAGCACAGATACGCAGTATTTT. Its protein product is CASSSRWVSTDTQYF.

This chain joins TRBV19 and TRBJ2-1, with 15 bases that match TRBD2. Germline CDR1 reads LNHDA; CDR2 reads SQIVND (reference sequence). With V trimmed by 6 bases and J by 0 bases, 9 bases remained unmatched. This CDR3 spans 19 amino acids. The CDR3 sequence: CASSRRTSGGVGSYNEQFF. Here the CDR3 DNA reads TGTGCCAGTAGCCGTCGGACTAGCGGGGGGGTAGGCTCCTACAATGAGCAGTTCTTC.

The chain joins TRBV7-3 to TRBJ2-1; TRBD2 aligns across 9 bases. V was pared by 0 bases and J by 7 bases, with 7 bases of the junction left unmatched. The CDR3 is made up of 16 amino acids. Germline V CDR1 and CDR2: SGHTA, FQGTGA. The DNA of the CDR3 is TGTGCCAGCAGCTTAACGTTTGCGGGGGGGCTTAATGAGCAGTTCTTC. Protein product: CASSLTFAGGLNEQFF.

This chain connects TRBV28 to TRBJ1-2, with D unclear. The ends were cut back, 2 bases at V and 8 bases at J, with 12 bases in the middle. Germline CDR1 is MDHEN and CDR2 is SYDVKM. This CDR3 is 13 amino acids long. The CDR3 is CASSLRALWGYTF. The CDR3 nucleotides read TGTGCCAGCAGTTTAAGGGCACTCTGGGGCTACACCTTC.

The V and J genes are TRBV14 and TRBJ1-3; D is ambiguous. The CDR3 has 14 residues. Germline V lookup: CDR1 SGHDN, CDR2 FVKESK. V lost 3 bases and J 6 bases, leaving 12 bases between the germline ends. In nucleotides, the CDR3 is TGTGCCAGCAGCCAGCGATCTACGGAAAACACCATATATTTT. As protein: CASSQRSTENTIYF.

This sequence joins TRBV6-1 and TRBJ2-3, with TRBD2 matching over 11 bases. The V segment lost 5 bases and the J segment 6 bases; nucleotides outside the gene matches: 7. The germline CDR1 and CDR2 sequences are MNHNS and SASEGT. The CDR3 loop spans 15 amino acids. The CDR3 sequence is CASSISGGAADTQYF. The CDR3 coding sequence is TGTGCCAGCAGTATTAGCGGGGGGGCCGCGGATACGCAGTATTTT.